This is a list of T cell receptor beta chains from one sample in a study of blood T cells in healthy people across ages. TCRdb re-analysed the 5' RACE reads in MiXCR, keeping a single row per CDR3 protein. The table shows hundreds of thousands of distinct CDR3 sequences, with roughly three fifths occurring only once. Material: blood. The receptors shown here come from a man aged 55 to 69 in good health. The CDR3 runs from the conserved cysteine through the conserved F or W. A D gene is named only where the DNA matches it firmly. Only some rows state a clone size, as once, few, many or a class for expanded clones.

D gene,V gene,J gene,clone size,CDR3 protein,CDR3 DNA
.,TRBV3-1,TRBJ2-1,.,CASSQVVLGGQFF,TGTGCCAGCAGCCAAGTCGTCCTTGGGGGGCAGTTCTTC
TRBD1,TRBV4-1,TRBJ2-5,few,CASSQVGQGAWETQYF,TGCGCCAGCAGCCAAGTCGGACAGGGGGCTTGGGAGACCCAGTACTTC
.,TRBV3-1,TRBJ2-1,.,CASSQIPFHEQFF,TGTGCCAGCAGCCAAATTCCCTTCCACGAGCAGTTCTTC
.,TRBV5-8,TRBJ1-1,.,CASSGNRVLNTEAFF,TGTGCCAGCAGCGGGAACAGGGTTCTGAACACTGAAGCTTTCTTT
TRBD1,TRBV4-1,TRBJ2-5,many,CASSQTNRGSPKETQYF,TGCGCCAGCAGCCAAACTAACAGGGGATCTCCCAAGGAGACCCAGTACTTC
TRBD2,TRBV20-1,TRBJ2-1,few,CSASSPSGAAGEQFF,TGCAGTGCGTCAAGTCCTAGCGGGGCCGCCGGGGAGCAGTTCTTC
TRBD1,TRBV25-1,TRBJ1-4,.,CASSEGQVPDEKLFF,TGTGCCAGCAGTGAGGGACAGGTGCCTGATGAAAAACTGTTTTTT
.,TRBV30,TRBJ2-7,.,CAWSRGVYEQYF,TGTGCCTGGAGCAGGGGGGTCTACGAGCAGTACTTC
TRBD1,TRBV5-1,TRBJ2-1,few,CASSLAEAGGNEQFF,TGCGCCAGCAGCTTGGCCGAGGCAGGGGGCAATGAGCAGTTCTTC
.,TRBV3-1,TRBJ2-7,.,CASSPRAVFYEQYF,TGTGCCAGCAGCCCTCGGGCGGTGTTCTACGAGCAGTACTTC
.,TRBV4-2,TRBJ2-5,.,CASSQVFQRETQYF,TGTGCCAGCAGCCAAGTTTTCCAGAGGGAGACCCAGTACTTC
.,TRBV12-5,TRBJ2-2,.,CASGLPGRTGELFF,TGTGCTAGTGGTTTGCCAGGGAGGACCGGGGAGCTGTTTTTT
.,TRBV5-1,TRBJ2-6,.,CASSYLSGSGANVLTF,TGCGCCAGCAGCTACCTATCAGGCTCTGGGGCCAACGTCCTGACTTTC
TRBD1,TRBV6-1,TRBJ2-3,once,CASRDRGEDTQYF,TGTGCCAGTAGGGACAGGGGGGAAGATACGCAGTATTTT
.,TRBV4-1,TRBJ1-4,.,CASSPVGQGSEKLFF,TGCGCCAGCAGCCCGGTGGGGCAGGGTAGTGAAAAACTGTTTTTT
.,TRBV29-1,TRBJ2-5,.,CSAGTPYNEQYF,TGCAGCGCAGGGACACCCTACAATGAGCAGTACTTC
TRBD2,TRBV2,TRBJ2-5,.,CASSGTRFEETQYF,TGTGCCAGCAGTGGGACTAGATTCGAGGAGACCCAGTACTTC
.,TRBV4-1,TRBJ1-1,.,CASSPRQKSMNTGAFF,TGCGCCAGCAGCCCCCGACAGAAATCCATGAACACTGGAGCTTTCTTT
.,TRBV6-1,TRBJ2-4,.,CASSMQGSRHIQYF,TGTGCCAGCAGTATGCAGGGGTCCCGACACATTCAGTACTTC
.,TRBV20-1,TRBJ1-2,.,CSDDSYGYTF,TGCAGTGATGACTCCTATGGCTACACCTTC
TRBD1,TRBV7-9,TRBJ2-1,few,CASSTGTGGNEQFF,TGTGCCAGCAGCACAGGGACAGGGGGCAATGAGCAGTTCTTC
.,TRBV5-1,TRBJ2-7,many,CASSPTGPYEQYF,TGCGCCAGCAGTCCGACGGGACCCTACGAGCAGTACTTC
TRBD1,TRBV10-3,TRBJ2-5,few,CATGTGGQKETQYF,TGTGCCACCGGGACAGGGGGCCAAAAAGAGACCCAGTACTTC
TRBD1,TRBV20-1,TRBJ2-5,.,CSAKDRVVQETQYF,TGCAGTGCTAAGGACAGGGTAGTTCAAGAGACCCAGTACTTC
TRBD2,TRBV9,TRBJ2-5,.,CASSVARLAGVGTQYF,TGTGCCAGCAGCGTAGCTCGACTAGCGGGGGTTGGGACCCAGTACTTC
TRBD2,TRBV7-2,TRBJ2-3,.,CASSVQFSGGGTDTQYF,TGTGCCAGCAGCGTACAATTTAGCGGGGGGGGCACAGATACGCAGTATTTT
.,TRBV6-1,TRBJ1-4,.,CASREKEKLFF,TGTGCCAGCAGAGAAAAGGAAAAACTGTTTTTT
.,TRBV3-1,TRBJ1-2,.,CASSQEGIYGYTF,TGTGCCAGCAGCCAAGAGGGAATCTATGGCTACACCTTC
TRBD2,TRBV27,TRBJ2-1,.,CASSVSGGAGAEQFF,TGTGCCAGCAGTGTCAGCGGGGGGGCCGGTGCTGAGCAGTTCTTC
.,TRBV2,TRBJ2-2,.,CASNEGGGTGELFF,TGTGCCAGCAACGAAGGGGGAGGCACCGGGGAGCTGTTTTTT
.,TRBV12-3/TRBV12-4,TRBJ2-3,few,CASSATSRTSTDTQYF,TGTGCCAGCAGCGCTACTAGCCGTACTAGCACAGATACGCAGTATTTT
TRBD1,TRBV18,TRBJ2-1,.,CASSPPSQGDNEQFF,TGTGCCAGCTCACCACCGTCTCAGGGGGACAATGAGCAGTTCTTC
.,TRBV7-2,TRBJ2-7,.,CASSSQGLVSYEQYF,TGTGCCAGCAGCTCCCAGGGCCTAGTCTCCTACGAGCAGTACTTC
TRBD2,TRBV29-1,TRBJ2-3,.,CSVSSAGPDGNPNTDTQYF,TGCAGCGTCAGTTCAGCGGGGCCGGACGGGAATCCAAACACAGATACGCAGTATTTT
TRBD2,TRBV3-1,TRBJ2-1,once,CASSLAGERGNEQFF,TGTGCCAGCAGCCTAGCGGGGGAGAGAGGCAATGAGCAGTTTTTC
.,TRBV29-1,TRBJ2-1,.,CSVKGQGGGNGQFF,TGCAGCGTTAAAGGACAGGGAGGGGGCAATGGGCAGTTCTTC
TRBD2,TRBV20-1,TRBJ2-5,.,CSAMTSGGLETQYF,TGCAGTGCTATGACTAGCGGGGGTCTCGAGACCCAGTACTTC
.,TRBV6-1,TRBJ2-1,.,CASIWASSYNEQFF,TGTGCCAGCATTTGGGCCAGCTCCTACAATGAGCAGTTCTTC
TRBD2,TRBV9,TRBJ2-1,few,CASSVLAGSYNEQFF,TGTGCCAGCAGCGTCCTAGCGGGGTCCTACAATGAGCAGTTCTTC
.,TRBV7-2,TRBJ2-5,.,CASSLQERETQYF,TGTGCCAGCAGCTTACAGGAACGGGAGACCCAGTACTTC
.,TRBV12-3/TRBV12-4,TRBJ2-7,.,CASSLSPTPVPSEQYF,TGTGCCAGCAGTTTGAGCCCGACACCGGTCCCATCCGAGCAGTACTTC
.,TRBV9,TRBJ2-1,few,CASSALAGNEQFF,TGTGCCAGCAGCGCACTAGCCGGCAATGAGCAGTTCTTC
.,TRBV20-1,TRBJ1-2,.,CSARDVRTGAGGYTF,TGCAGTGCTAGAGATGTCCGGACCGGAGCGGGGGGCTACACCTTC
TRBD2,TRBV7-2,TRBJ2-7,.,CASSPSAGGQYEQYF,TGTGCCAGCAGCCCCAGCGCGGGGGGCCAGTACGAGCAGTACTTC
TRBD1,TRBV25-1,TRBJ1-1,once,CASSDSWGQLEAFF,TGTGCCAGCAGTGACTCTTGGGGACAGCTAGAAGCTTTCTTT
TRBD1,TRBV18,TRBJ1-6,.,CASSPPQGTSPLHF,TGTGCCAGCTCACCCCCACAGGGGACTTCACCCCTCCACTTT
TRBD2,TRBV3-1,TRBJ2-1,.,CASSHPGLAGRGWNEQFF,TGTGCCAGCAGCCACCCCGGACTAGCGGGGCGAGGGTGGAATGAGCAGTTCTTC
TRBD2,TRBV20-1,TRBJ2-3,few,CSARGLALDTQYF,TGCAGTGCTAGGGGACTAGCGTTGGATACGCAGTATTTT
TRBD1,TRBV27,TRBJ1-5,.,CASSLLGGGQPQHF,TGTGCCAGCAGTTTATTAGGGGGCGGTCAGCCCCAGCATTTT
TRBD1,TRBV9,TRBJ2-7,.,CASSAGQPSYEQYF,TGTGCCAGCAGCGCGGGACAGCCCTCCTACGAGCAGTACTTC
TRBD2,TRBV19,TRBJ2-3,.,CASKGLAGSTDTQYF,TGTGCCAGTAAGGGACTAGCGGGTTCCACAGATACGCAGTATTTT